The clone carrying this T cell receptor beta chain was seen only once. The sample comes from a study of shared clonotypes between healthy human individuals. Cells designated naive CD8 were CD45RO-negative and were positively selected for CCR7, with terminally differentiated effector memory CD45RA+ cells excluded. Here immunoSEQ multiplex PCR was the method, and the copy in TCRdb shows in-frame clones only, minus some. Of some 2,000,000 clones in the sample, about 94% were seen once. Sequenced material: naive CD8+ T cells sorted from blood. The sequence derives from a man aged 18 to 30 in good health.

The CDR3 sequence is CAWSQGNYEQYF. The CDR3 region has the DNA TGTGCCTGGAGTCAGGGAAATTACGAGCAGTACTTC. This chain connects TRBV30 to TRBJ2-7; D possibly corresponds to TRBD1 (5 bases). From germline, CDR1 is GTSNPN and CDR2 SVGIG (reference sequence). The CDR3 is 12 residues long. V shed 2 bases and J shed 4 bases, with 9 bases lying between them.